These 11 T cell receptor beta chains were sequenced from one sample in a study of blood T cell repertoires in COVID-19. Clones were sequenced by immunoSEQ multiplex PCR, and TCRdb holds only the in-frame ones, with some missing. The data show under 200,000 clones, with approximately 80% seen just once and roughly 2.9% held by the top ten. Material for sequencing was peripheral blood. The receptor source for this set is a woman aged 55-70 years with acute or convalescent COVID-19.

The rearrangement links TRBV7-9 to TRBJ1-5, with 9 bases identical to TRBD1. The germline gives CDR1 SEHNR, CDR2 FQNEAQ (reference sequence). The CDR3 has 18 residues. Trimming removed 4 bases from V and 2 bases from J; junction bases left unmatched: 12. CDR3 sequence: CASSYLETGGGGNQPQHF. The CDR3 coding sequence is TGTGCCAGCAGCTACCTCGAGACAGGGGGTGGGGGCAATCAGCCCCAGCATTTT.

This clone was counted a single time. CDR3 sequence: CASSPQGSNQPQHF. The CDR3 nucleotides are TGTGCCAGCAGCCCACAGGGGAGCAATCAGCCCCAGCATTTT. The chain joins TRBV14 to TRBJ1-5; TRBD1 matches 7 bases. Germline loops: CDR1 SGHDN, CDR2 FVKESK. This CDR3 spans 14 amino acids. V lost 4 bases to trimming and J lost 1 base; unmatched junction nucleotides: 1.

V usage is TRBV19 and J usage is TRBJ1-3, with no clear D. The ends were cut back, 1 base at V and 0 bases at J, with 4 bases in the middle. Germline V gives CDR1 LNHDA, CDR2 SQIVND (reference sequence). CDR3 length: 14 amino acids. CDR3 protein: CASSIVFSGNTIYF. Here the CDR3 DNA reads TGTGCCAGTAGTATAGTCTTCTCTGGAAACACCATATATTTT. Full variable domain (remainder filled in from reference TRBV19 and TRBJ1-3): DGGITQSPKYLFRKEGQNVTLSCEQNLNHDAMYWYRQDPGQGLRLIYYSQIVNDFQKGDIAEGYSVSREKKESFPLTVTSAQKNPTAFYLCASSIVFSGNTIYFGEGSWLTVV.

Only a few counts were recorded for this clone. The chain has TRBV7-2 and TRBJ2-7; D is perhaps TRBD1 (6 bases). V gave up 0 bases and J gave up 5 bases, with 11 bases separating them. CDR1 and CDR2 (germline): SGHTA, FQGNSA. The CDR3 runs to 14 residues. Here the CDR3 DNA reads TGTGCCAGCAGCTTAGCGCTACAGGGACACGAGCAGTACTTC. Translation: CASSLALQGHEQYF.

The chain couples TRBV14 to TRBJ2-2; 8 nucleotides agree with TRBD1. Germline trimming cut 4 bases from V and 7 bases from J; bases unmatched to any gene: 2. CDR3 size: 13 residues. From germline, CDR1 is SGHDN and CDR2 FVKESK. The CDR3 here is CASSLQGGGELFF. The DNA of the CDR3 is TGTGCCAGCAGCCTACAGGGGGGCGGGGAGCTGTTTTTT.

This clone has at least ten counts. This rearrangement joins TRBV12-3 or TRBV12-4 to TRBJ1-5; D uncertain. This CDR3 has 12 amino acids. V was pared by 4 bases and J by 7 bases, with 8 bases between. Here the CDR3 reads CASSSSGQPQHF. The CDR3 DNA is TGTGCCAGCAGTTCTTCAGGACAGCCCCAGCATTTT.

To note about this clone: Other DNA sequences of this sample code for an identical CDR3. The chain employs TRBV5-1 and TRBJ2-5; tentatively, D is TRBD1 (5 bases). CDR3 size: 13 residues. The germline V and J ends were trimmed by 4 bases and 1 base, with 8 bases remaining between them. Germline V gene sequence: CDR1 SGHRS, CDR2 YFSETQ. In DNA form, the CDR3 reads TGCGCCAGCAGCCCAGGGTCCCAAGAGACCCAGTACTTC. Residues: CASSPGSQETQYF.

This chain uses TRBV7-9 with TRBJ2-7, with 7 bases aligning to TRBD1. Germline CDR1 reads SEHNR; CDR2 reads FQNEAQ (reference sequence). This CDR3 is built from 16 residues. V was pared by 5 bases and J by 2 bases, with 12 bases of the junction left unmatched. The CDR3 DNA reads TGTGCCAGCAGCCCAGAAGGGACAGTTGCAGCCTACGAGCAGTACTTC. Encoded protein: CASSPEGTVAAYEQYF. Supplemented by reference TRBV7-9 and TRBJ2-7, the full variable domain reads DTGVSQNPRHKITKRGQNVTFRCDPISEHNRLYWYRQTLGQGPEFLTYFQNEAQLEKSRLLSDRFSAERPKGSFSTLEIQRTEQGDSAMYLCASSPEGTVAAYEQYFGPGTRLTVT.

J is TRBJ2-3 and V is TRBV3-1 (or the pseudogene TRBV3-2); maybe TRBD2 (6 bases). This CDR3 contains 15 residues. V was clipped by 1 base and J by 2 bases, with 10 bases between them. CDR1 is LGHDT, CDR2 YNNKEL, per germline (reference sequence). The CDR3 region is CASSQVLAATDTQYF. In DNA form, the CDR3 reads TGTGCCAGCAGCCAAGTACTAGCCGCCACAGATACGCAGTATTTT.

The chain joins TRBV28 to TRBJ1-1; 10 nucleotides agree with TRBD1. Trimming cost V 5 bases and J 4 bases; bases outside gene matches: 4. CDR1 is MDHEN, CDR2 SYDVKM, per germline. The CDR3 length is 14 residues. The CDR3 loop is CASSPGQGPTEAFF. The DNA of the CDR3 is TGTGCCAGCAGTCCGGGACAGGGGCCCACTGAAGCTTTCTTT.

This clone was seen once. This chain joins TRBV5-1 and TRBJ2-5; D gene uncertain. Between the trimmed V and J ends, which lost 4 bases and 1 base, there was a span of 5 bases. Germline CDR1 and CDR2: SGHRS and YFSETQ. This CDR3 is built from 12 residues. For the CDR3, the DNA is TGCGCCAGCAGCACGGGCCAAGAGACCCAGTACTTC. It codes for CASSTGQETQYF.